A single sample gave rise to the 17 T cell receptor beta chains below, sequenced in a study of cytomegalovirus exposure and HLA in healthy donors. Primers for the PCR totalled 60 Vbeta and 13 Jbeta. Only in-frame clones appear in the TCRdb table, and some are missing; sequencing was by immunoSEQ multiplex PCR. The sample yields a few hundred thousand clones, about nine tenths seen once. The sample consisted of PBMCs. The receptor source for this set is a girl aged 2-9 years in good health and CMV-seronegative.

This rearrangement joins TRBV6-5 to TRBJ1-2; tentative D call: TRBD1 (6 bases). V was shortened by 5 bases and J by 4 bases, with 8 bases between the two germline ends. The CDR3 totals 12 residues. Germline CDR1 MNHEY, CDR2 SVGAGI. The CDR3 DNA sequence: TGTGCCAGCAGTGACAGGAGCTATGGCTACACCTTC. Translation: CASSDRSYGYTF.

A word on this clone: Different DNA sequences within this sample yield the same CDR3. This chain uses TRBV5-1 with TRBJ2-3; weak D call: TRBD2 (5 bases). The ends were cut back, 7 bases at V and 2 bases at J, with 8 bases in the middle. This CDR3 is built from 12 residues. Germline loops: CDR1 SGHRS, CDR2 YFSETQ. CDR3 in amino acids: CASREHTDTQYF. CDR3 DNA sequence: TGCGCCAGCCGGGAACACACAGATACGCAGTATTTT.

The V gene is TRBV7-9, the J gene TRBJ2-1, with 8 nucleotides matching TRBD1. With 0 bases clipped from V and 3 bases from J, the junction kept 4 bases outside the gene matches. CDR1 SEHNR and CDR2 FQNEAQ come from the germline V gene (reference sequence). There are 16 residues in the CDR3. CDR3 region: CASSLAPDRDYNEQFF. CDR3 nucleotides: TGTGCCAGCAGCTTAGCCCCGGACAGGGACTACAATGAGCAGTTCTTC.

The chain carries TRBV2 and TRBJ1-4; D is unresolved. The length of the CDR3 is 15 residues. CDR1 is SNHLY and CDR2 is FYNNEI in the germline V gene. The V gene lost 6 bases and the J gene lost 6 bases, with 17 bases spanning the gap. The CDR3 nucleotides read TGTGCCAGCAGCCGCAGACCCACTAGTGATGAAAAACTGTTTTTT. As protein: CASSRRPTSDEKLFF. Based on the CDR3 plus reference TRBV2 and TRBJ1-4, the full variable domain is EPEVTQTPSHQVTQMGQEVILRCVPISNHLYFYWYRQILGQKVEFLVSFYNNEISEKSEIFDDQFSVERPDGSNFTLKIRSTKLEDSAMYFCASSRRPTSDEKLFFGSGTQLSVL.

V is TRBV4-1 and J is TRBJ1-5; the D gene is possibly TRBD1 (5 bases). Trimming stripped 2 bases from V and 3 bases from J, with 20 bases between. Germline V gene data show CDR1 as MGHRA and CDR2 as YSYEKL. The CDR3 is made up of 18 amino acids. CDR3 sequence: CASSQLNRRGRVNQPQHF. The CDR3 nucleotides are TGCGCCAGCAGCCAACTTAATAGGAGGGGAAGAGTCAATCAGCCCCAGCATTTT.

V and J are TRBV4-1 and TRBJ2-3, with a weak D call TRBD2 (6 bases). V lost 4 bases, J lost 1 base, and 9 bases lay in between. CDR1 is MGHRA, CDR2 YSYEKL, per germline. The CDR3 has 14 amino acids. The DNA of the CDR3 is TGCGCCAGCAGCCTCGGGGGTGGCACAGATACGCAGTATTTT. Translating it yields CASSLGGGTDTQYF.

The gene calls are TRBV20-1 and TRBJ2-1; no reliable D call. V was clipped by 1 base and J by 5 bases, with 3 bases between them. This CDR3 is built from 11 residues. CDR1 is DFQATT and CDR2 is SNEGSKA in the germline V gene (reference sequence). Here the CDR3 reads CSARANNEQFF. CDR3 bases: TGCAGTGCTAGAGCCAACAATGAGCAGTTCTTC.

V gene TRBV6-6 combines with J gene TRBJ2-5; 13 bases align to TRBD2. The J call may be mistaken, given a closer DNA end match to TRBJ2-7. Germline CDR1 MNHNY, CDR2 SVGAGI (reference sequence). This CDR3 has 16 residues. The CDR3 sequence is CASTHRTSGRTYEQYF. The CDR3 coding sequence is TGTGCCAGCACACACCGGACTAGCGGGAGAACCTACGAGCAGTACTTC.

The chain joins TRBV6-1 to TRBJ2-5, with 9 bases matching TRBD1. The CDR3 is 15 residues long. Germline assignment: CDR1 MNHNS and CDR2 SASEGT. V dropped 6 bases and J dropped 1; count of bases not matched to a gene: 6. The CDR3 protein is CASSDRDRVQETQYF. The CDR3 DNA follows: TGTGCCAGCAGCGACCGGGACAGGGTCCAAGAGACCCAGTACTTC.

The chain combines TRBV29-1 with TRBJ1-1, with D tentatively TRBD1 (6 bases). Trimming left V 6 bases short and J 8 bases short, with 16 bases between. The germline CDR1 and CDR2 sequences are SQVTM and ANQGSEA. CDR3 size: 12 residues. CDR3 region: CSVRRSGQEAFF. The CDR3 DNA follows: TGCAGCGTACGAAGGTCGGGACAAGAAGCTTTCTTT.

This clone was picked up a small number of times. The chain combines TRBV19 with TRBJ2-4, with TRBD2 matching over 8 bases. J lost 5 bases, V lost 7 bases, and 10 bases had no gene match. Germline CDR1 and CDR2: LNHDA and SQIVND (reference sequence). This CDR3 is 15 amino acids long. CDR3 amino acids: CASMEAGVGQNIQYF. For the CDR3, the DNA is TGTGCCAGTATGGAAGCGGGAGTGGGCCAAAACATTCAGTACTTC.

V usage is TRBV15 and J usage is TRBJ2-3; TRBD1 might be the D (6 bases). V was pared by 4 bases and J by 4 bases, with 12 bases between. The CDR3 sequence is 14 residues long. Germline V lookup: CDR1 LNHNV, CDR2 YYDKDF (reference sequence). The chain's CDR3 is CATSTSGTPDTQYF. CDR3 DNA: TGTGCCACCAGCACTTCCGGGACACCAGATACGCAGTATTTT.

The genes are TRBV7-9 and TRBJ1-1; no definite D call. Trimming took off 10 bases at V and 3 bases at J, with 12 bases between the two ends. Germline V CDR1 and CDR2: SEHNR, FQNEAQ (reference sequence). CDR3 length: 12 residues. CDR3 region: CAILGDHTEAFF. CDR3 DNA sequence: TGTGCCATCCTAGGCGATCACACTGAAGCTTTCTTT.

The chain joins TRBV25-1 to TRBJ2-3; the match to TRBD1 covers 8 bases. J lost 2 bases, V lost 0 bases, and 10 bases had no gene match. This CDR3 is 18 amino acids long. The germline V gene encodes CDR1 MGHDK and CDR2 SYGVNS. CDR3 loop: CASSEYWGTGGTTDTQYF. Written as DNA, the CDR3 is TGTGCCAGCAGTGAATATTGGGGGACAGGAGGGACCACAGATACGCAGTATTTT.

As DNA, the CDR3 is TGTGCCAGCAGACAAGCGACAGGAGCTTCAAATCAGCCCCAGCATTTT. This translates into CASRQATGASNQPQHF. The chain employs TRBV6-6 and TRBJ1-5; D may be TRBD1 (6 bases). The CDR3 spans 16 residues. Trimming left V 6 bases short and J 4 bases short, with 19 bases between. Germline CDR1 MNHNY, CDR2 SVGAGI (reference sequence).

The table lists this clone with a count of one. CDR3 residues: CASSIAGLFEAFF. DNA for the CDR3: TGTGCCAGTAGTATAGCAGGACTATTTGAAGCTTTCTTT. The chain combines TRBV19 with TRBJ1-1, with D unresolved. The V end was cut by 1 base, the J end by 7 bases, with 10 bases between. The CDR3 is 13 amino acids. The germline CDR1 and CDR2 sequences are LNHDA and SQIVND (reference sequence).

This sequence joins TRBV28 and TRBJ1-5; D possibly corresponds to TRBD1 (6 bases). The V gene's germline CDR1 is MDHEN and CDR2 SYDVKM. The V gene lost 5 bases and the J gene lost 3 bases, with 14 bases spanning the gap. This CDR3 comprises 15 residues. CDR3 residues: CASSDDRKDNQPQHF. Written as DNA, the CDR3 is TGTGCCAGCAGTGACGACAGGAAGGACAATCAGCCCCAGCATTTT.